These 24 T cell receptor beta chains were all obtained from the same sample, sequenced in a study of shared clonotypes between healthy human individuals (dated by TCRdb to about 2020). CD8 naive samples were obtained by positive selection for CCR7 among CD45RO-negative cells, yielding a CD45RA+CCR7+ population from which TemRA cells were excluded. Library preparation used the immunoSEQ multiplex PCR assay. The table was pulled from immuneACCESS by TCRdb, which kept in-frame rearrangements only. Such tables lose some clones; where checked, under half of the loss comes from unresolved V genes, and the rest has no known cause. The sample profile shows hundreds of thousands of clones; roughly 96% of them were found once. The ten largest clonotypes hold approximately 0.11% of the sample. The sample comprised naive CD8+ T cells sorted from blood. Reading the label with the study, this specimen's cell subset or site is: CD45RA+CCR7+. The source of these receptors is a woman in her twenties or thirties in good health.

The chain is built from TRBV9 and TRBJ2-7; 15 nucleotides agree with TRBD2. The germline V gene has CDR1 SGDLS and CDR2 YYNGEE. The CDR3 covers 16 residues. V shed 4 bases, J shed 5 bases, and the junction held 7 bases outside the gene matches. In DNA form, the CDR3 reads TGTGCCAGCAGCCCGCGGACTAGCGGGAGGGTGAACGAGCAGTACTTC. Translating it yields CASSPRTSGRVNEQYF.

CDR3 DNA: TGTGCCAGCAGCTTATCTACTAGCGGGAGTGATACGCAGTATTTT. Its translation is CASSLSTSGSDTQYF. The V call is TRBV13, the J call TRBJ2-3; 11 nucleotides line up with TRBD2. This CDR3 has 15 amino acids. The V and J ends lost 2 bases and 6 bases, in that order; junction bases with no gene match: 4. Per the germline V gene, CDR1 is PRHDT and CDR2 is FYEKMQ (reference sequence).

This rearrangement joins TRBV6-5 to TRBJ2-1, with TRBD2 matching 8 bases. The CDR3 runs to 15 residues. Losses at the gene ends were 2 bases for V and 4 bases for J; bases not matched to a gene: 4. Germline V gene data show CDR1 as MNHEY and CDR2 as SVGAGI. The CDR3, as DNA: TGTGCCAGCAGTTACGAGACTAGCGCGTACAATGAGCAGTTCTTC. This codes for CASSYETSAYNEQFF.

The chain has TRBV27 and TRBJ2-2; 8 bases align to TRBD2. The germline CDR1 and CDR2 sequences are MNHEY and SMNVEV (reference sequence). This CDR3 region has 16 residues. V dropped 3 bases and J dropped 6; count of bases not matched to a gene: 9. CDR3 protein: CASSFVSAGVPGELFF. In DNA, the CDR3 is TGTGCCAGCAGTTTTGTCTCAGCGGGAGTCCCCGGGGAGCTGTTTTTT.

The gene calls are TRBV5-4 and TRBJ2-7; 9 positions agree with TRBD1. Germline CDR1 SGHNT, CDR2 YYREEE (reference sequence). V lost 4 bases to trimming and J lost 4 bases; unmatched junction nucleotides: 6. This CDR3 region has 14 residues. The CDR3 region has the DNA TGTGCCAGCAGCGCACCGGGACAGGGATACGAGCAGTACTTC. Its translation: CASSAPGQGYEQYF. The entire variable domain, with the rest obtained from reference TRBV5-4 and TRBJ2-7, is as follows: ETGVTQSPTHLIKTRGQQVTLRCSSQSGHNTVSWYQQALGQGPQFIFQYYREEENGRGNFPPRFSGLQFPNYSSELNVNALELDDSALYLCASSAPGQGYEQYFGPGTRLTVT.

V and J are TRBV7-2 and TRBJ2-2, with D possibly being TRBD1 (6 bases). V was pared by 3 bases and J by 1 base, with 12 bases between. This CDR3 comprises 16 residues. Germline V lookup: CDR1 SGHTA, CDR2 FQGNSA. The CDR3, as DNA: TGTGCCAGCAGCTTTATTAGGACAGAGAACACCGGGGAGCTGTTTTTT. Protein: CASSFIRTENTGELFF.

This chain connects TRBV29-1 to TRBJ1-2; weak D call: TRBD1 (5 bases). This CDR3 contains 14 residues. V was clipped by 1 base and J by 3 bases, with 12 bases between them. CDR1 SQVTM and CDR2 ANQGSEA come from the germline V gene. Here the CDR3 DNA reads TGCAGCGTTGAAGTAATAGGGACCGACTATGGCTACACCTTC. Its protein is CSVEVIGTDYGYTF.

This clone was picked up a small number of times. The chain joins TRBV5-1 to TRBJ2-7; D not certain. Trimming removed 2 bases at V and 1 base at J, with 10 bases between. This CDR3 has 14 amino acids. Germline V gene sequence: CDR1 SGHRS, CDR2 YFSETQ. In nucleotides, the CDR3 is TGCGCCAGCAGCTTATCCCCAGGATCCTACGAGCAGTACTTC. Amino acids: CASSLSPGSYEQYF. Full variable domain (rest looked up from reference TRBV5-1 and TRBJ2-7): KAGVTQTPRYLIKTRGQQVTLSCSPISGHRSVSWYQQTPGQGLQFLFEYFSETQRNKGNFPGRFSGRQFSNSRSEMNVSTLELGDSALYLCASSLSPGSYEQYFGPGTRLTVT.

This sequence joins TRBV7-8 and TRBJ2-7; no reliable D call. V lost 0 bases, J lost 3 bases, and 9 bases lay in between. CDR1 is SGHVS and CDR2 is FQNEAQ in the germline V gene. The CDR3 contains 14 residues. This CDR3 reads CASSLAESRYEQYF. The CDR3 DNA reads TGTGCCAGCAGCTTAGCGGAGAGTCGCTACGAGCAGTACTTC.

The chain has TRBV28 and TRBJ2-1; D might be TRBD2 (5 bases). Trimming took off 7 bases at V and 3 bases at J, with 10 bases between the two ends. Per the germline V gene, CDR1 is MDHEN and CDR2 is SYDVKM. This CDR3 region has 13 residues. The CDR3 coding sequence is TGTGCCAGCACCCTCAGCGGCTACAATGAGCAGTTCTTC. Translated: CASTLSGYNEQFF.

The genes are TRBV2 and TRBJ2-7; a possible D gene is TRBD2 (5 bases). Germline lookup yields CDR1 SNHLY and CDR2 FYNNEI. V was pared by 8 bases and J by 4 bases, with 18 bases between. The CDR3 has 14 amino acids. The CDR3 region has the DNA TGTGCCAGCTTCGACTCGTACTGGAGGTACGAGCAGTACTTC. This translates into CASFDSYWRYEQYF.

The genes are TRBV10-1 and TRBJ1-5; weak D call: TRBD1 (5 bases). The CDR3 is made up of 13 amino acids. The V end lost 3 bases, the J end lost 5 bases, and 8 bases lay between the germline ends. Germline assignment: CDR1 WNHNN and CDR2 SYGVQD (reference sequence). The CDR3 sequence is CASSDQGDQPQHF. The CDR3 DNA is TGCGCCAGCAGTGACCAAGGGGATCAGCCCCAGCATTTT.

The V call is TRBV18, the J call TRBJ2-1; 8 nucleotides agree with TRBD1. The CDR3 has 16 residues. V was clipped by 6 bases and J by 2 bases; unmatched bases: 9. Germline CDR1 is KGHSH and CDR2 is LQKENI. The CDR3 bases are TGTGCCAGCTCGCTTGGTCCGGGACAGGCCTACAATGAGCAGTTCTTC. The encoded protein is CASSLGPGQAYNEQFF.

V gene TRBV19 combines with J gene TRBJ2-1, with D hard to call. Germline V CDR1 and CDR2: LNHDA, SQIVND (reference sequence). This CDR3 has 15 amino acids. Trimming shortened V by 2 bases and J by 6 bases, and 14 bases separated the two germline ends. The CDR3 DNA is TGTGCCAGTAGTATATGGCCCCCGGGTTTCAATGAGCAGTTCTTC. Protein product: CASSIWPPGFNEQFF.

V gene TRBV28 combines with J gene TRBJ1-1, with D perhaps TRBD1 (6 bases). The CDR3 is 15 residues long. Germline CDR1 is MDHEN and CDR2 is SYDVKM. V dropped 5 bases and J dropped 3 bases, with 16 bases sitting between them. The CDR3 is CASSPPWGPDTEAFF. The CDR3 coding sequence is TGTGCCAGCAGTCCCCCCTGGGGGCCGGACACTGAAGCTTTCTTT. Variable domain in full (rest from reference TRBV28 and TRBJ1-1): DVKVTQSSRYLVKRTGEKVFLECVQDMDHENMFWYRQDPGLGLRLIYFSYDVKMKEKGDIPEGYSVSREKKERFSLILESASTNQTSMYLCASSPPWGPDTEAFFGQGTRLTVV.

This clone was seen once. V usage is TRBV11-1 and J usage is TRBJ2-1; D call uncertain. Germline-derived CDR1 and CDR2 are SGHAT and FQDESV (reference sequence). The CDR3 is 14 residues long. Trimming pared 1 base from V and 4 bases from J, leaving 8 bases between. In DNA, the CDR3 is TGTGCCAGCAGCTTAGAAGGTAGTTACAATGAGCAGTTCTTC. It yields the protein CASSLEGSYNEQFF.

V usage is TRBV28 and J usage is TRBJ2-7; D perhaps matches TRBD2 (6 bases). CDR1 and CDR2 (germline): MDHEN, SYDVKM. The CDR3 is 14 residues long. V lost 6 bases and J lost 0, with 12 bases in between. CDR3 bases: TGTGCCAGCAGCCCGAGCGGGTCCTCCTACGAGCAGTACTTC. This encodes CASSPSGSSYEQYF.

J is TRBJ2-1 and V is TRBV27; D perhaps matches TRBD2 (6 bases). The germline V and J ends were trimmed by 8 bases and 3 bases, with 11 bases remaining between them. The CDR3 is 13 residues long. Germline V gene sequence: CDR1 MNHEY, CDR2 SMNVEV (reference sequence). CDR3 DNA sequence: TGTGCCAGCGGTACTAGCCGCTACAATGAGCAGTTCTTC. Amino acid sequence: CASGTSRYNEQFF.

The V gene is TRBV7-9, the J gene TRBJ1-1; possibly TRBD1 for D (5 bases). Per the germline V gene, CDR1 is SEHNR and CDR2 is FQNEAQ (reference sequence). The germline V and J ends were trimmed by 4 bases and 6 bases, with 12 bases remaining between them. The CDR3 extends over 13 amino acids. DNA for the CDR3: TGTGCCAGCAGCTCGGGGGTGTCCTCTGAAGCTTTCTTT. Translation gives CASSSGVSSEAFF. Combining the CDR3 with reference TRBV7-9 and TRBJ1-1 gives the whole variable domain DTGVSQNPRHKITKRGQNVTFRCDPISEHNRLYWYRQTLGQGPEFLTYFQNEAQLEKSRLLSDRFSAERPKGSFSTLEIQRTEQGDSAMYLCASSSGVSSEAFFGQGTRLTVV.

This chain connects TRBV7-6 to TRBJ1-1, with D unclear. This CDR3 contains 15 residues. The germline V gene has CDR1 SGHVS and CDR2 FNYEAQ. The V end was cut by 7 bases, the J end by 1 base, with 16 bases between. For the CDR3, the DNA is TGTGCCAGCACACTATCACCGGGAGAGAACACTGAAGCTTTCTTT. This translates into CASTLSPGENTEAFF.

This clone appeared once. The chain joins TRBV19 to TRBJ2-5; D uncertain. The V end was cut by 3 bases, the J end by 0 bases, with 11 bases between. Germline V gene sequence: CDR1 LNHDA, CDR2 SQIVND (reference sequence). The CDR3 spans 15 residues. The CDR3 protein is CASSIQTKYQETQYF. DNA for the CDR3: TGTGCCAGTAGTATCCAGACAAAGTACCAAGAGACCCAGTACTTC.

The chain couples TRBV27 to TRBJ2-1; D perhaps matches TRBD1 (5 bases). The V end was cut by 5 bases, the J end by 2 bases, with 13 bases between. Germline V CDR1 and CDR2: MNHEY, SMNVEV (reference sequence). The CDR3 contains 15 residues. Written as DNA, the CDR3 is TGTGCCAGCAGTCCGACTGGGGCAGCCTACAATGAGCAGTTCTTC. The encoded protein is CASSPTGAAYNEQFF.

The V gene is TRBV5-4, the J gene TRBJ1-4; 9 positions match TRBD1. Trimming cost V 4 bases and J 4 bases; bases outside gene matches: 8. This CDR3 is built from 16 residues. Germline CDR1 reads SGHNT; CDR2 reads YYREEE (reference sequence). The DNA of the CDR3 is TGTGCCAGCAGCCGTTCGGGACAGGGATATAATGAAAAACTGTTTTTT. It specifies CASSRSGQGYNEKLFF.

The CDR3 sequence is CASSLVAGVAYEQYF. The DNA for the CDR3 is TGTGCCAGCAGTTTGGTAGCGGGAGTTGCGTACGAGCAGTACTTC. The chain has TRBV28 and TRBJ2-7; 9 bases map to TRBD2. Germline loops: CDR1 MDHEN, CDR2 SYDVKM. Trimming cost V 3 bases and J 4 bases; bases outside gene matches: 7. The CDR3 extends over 15 amino acids.